One and the same sample provided the 10 T cell receptor beta chains below, sequenced in a study of T-cell memory formation after mild COVID-19. TCRdb re-called the 5' RACE reads with MiXCR, one entry per CDR3 protein. This table has about 560,000 distinct CDR3 sequences, approximately 15% appearing once. Sequenced sample: PBMCs or a T cell subset sorted from them (not recorded which). These receptors all stem from an adult woman who had mild COVID-19 (a few samples of this study predate the infection). Cell type and time point are not known.

The J gene is TRBJ2-3, the V gene TRBV29-1, with D perhaps being TRBD1 or TRBD2 (5 bases each). The V end lost 1 base, the J end lost 8 bases, and 10 bases lay between the germline ends. CDR1 is SQVTM and CDR2 is ANQGSEA in the germline V gene. The CDR3 sequence is 12 residues long. CDR3: CSVEGGTATQYF. The CDR3 DNA sequence: TGCAGCGTTGAAGGAGGGACGGCTACGCAGTATTTT.

Only a few counts were recorded for this clonotype. The rearrangement links TRBV11-2 to TRBJ2-1; D gene uncertain. The CDR3 extends over 12 amino acids. CDR1 is SGHAT and CDR2 is FQNNGV in the germline V gene. V lost 6 bases to trimming and J lost 5 bases, with 8 bases between them. CDR3 amino acids: CASRSYDNEQFF. The CDR3 bases are TGTGCCAGCAGGTCCTACGACAATGAGCAGTTCTTC. Together with reference TRBV11-2 and TRBJ2-1, the CDR3 gives the full variable domain: EAGVAQSPRYKIIEKRQSVAFWCNPISGHATLYWYQQILGQGPKLLIQFQNNGVVDDSQLPKDRFSAERLKGVDSTLKIQPAKLEDSAVYLCASRSYDNEQFFGPGTRLTVL.

This clonotype turned up a few times. The chain joins TRBV12-3 or TRBV12-4 to TRBJ1-1, with D unresolved. The CDR3 covers 13 residues. V dropped 2 bases and J dropped 5 bases, with 9 bases sitting between them. CDR3 amino acids: CASSLFLETEAFF. CDR3 nucleotide sequence: TGTGCCAGCAGTTTATTTTTAGAGACTGAAGCTTTCTTT.

The chain uses TRBV4-1 and TRBJ1-2, with D unresolved. Between the trimmed V and J ends, which lost 1 base and 4 bases, there was a span of 10 bases. This CDR3 is built from 14 residues. Germline CDR1 reads MGHRA; CDR2 reads YSYEKL. The CDR3 DNA reads TGCGCCAGCAGCCAAGTCCGGTTGAGCTATGGCTACACCTTC. Amino acids: CASSQVRLSYGYTF.

This clonotype was counted a few times. The chain employs TRBV10-3 and TRBJ1-5; D is unclear. Germline V gene data show CDR1 as ENHRY and CDR2 as SYGVKD. V dropped 2 bases and J dropped 4 bases, with 15 bases sitting between them. The CDR3 sequence is 16 residues long. CDR3 loop: CAISEGWSDQNQPQHF. CDR3 coding DNA: TGTGCCATCAGTGAGGGATGGTCGGACCAAAATCAGCCCCAGCATTTT.

The V and J genes are TRBV12-3 or TRBV12-4 and TRBJ1-1; D gene ambiguous. The CDR3 covers 15 residues. The V gene lost 6 bases and the J gene lost 4 bases, with 18 bases spanning the gap. The CDR3 sequence is CASSSNVGRSTEAFF. The DNA of the CDR3 is TGTGCCAGCAGCTCAAACGTAGGGCGTAGCACTGAAGCTTTCTTT.

This clonotype was detected a few times. The chain carries TRBV7-9 and TRBJ2-3; 9 bases align to TRBD2. V shed 3 bases, J shed 5 bases, and the junction held 15 bases outside the gene matches. The V gene's germline CDR1 is SEHNR and CDR2 FQNEAQ (reference sequence). The CDR3 spans 18 residues. The CDR3 region is CASSLPGGGAGSRDTQYF. CDR3 nucleotides: TGTGCCAGCAGCTTGCCCGGCGGGGGGGCCGGTAGTAGAGATACGCAGTATTTT.

V gene TRBV13 combines with J gene TRBJ2-1; 9 nucleotides line up with TRBD1. Per the germline V gene, CDR1 is PRHDT and CDR2 is FYEKMQ (reference sequence). This CDR3 spans 14 amino acids. The J segment lost 8 bases and the V segment lost 2 bases, leaving 4 bases of the junction unmatched. CDR3 residues: CASSLRGQGDEQFF. The CDR3 coding sequence is TGTGCCAGCAGCTTAAGGGGACAGGGCGATGAGCAGTTCTTC.

The chain couples TRBV9 to TRBJ2-7; 10 positions agree with TRBD1. Trimming at V came to 0 bases and at J to 5 bases, leaving 8 bases not matched to a gene. Per the germline V gene, CDR1 is SGDLS and CDR2 is YYNGEE. The CDR3 has 16 amino acids. CDR3 coding DNA: TGTGCCAGCAGCGTAGCCGGCGGGACAGGGGATGACGAGCAGTACTTC. This gives the protein CASSVAGGTGDDEQYF.

The genes are TRBV20-1 and TRBJ2-3, with D perhaps TRBD2 (5 bases). Trimming removed 3 bases from V and 0 bases from J, with 19 bases in between. Looked up from germline, CDR1 is DFQATT and CDR2 is SNEGSKA (reference sequence). The CDR3 extends over 17 amino acids. CDR3 DNA: TGCAGTGCTAGCCCGTGGGTGTGGAGCGGCAGCACAGATACGCAGTATTTT. This encodes CSASPWVWSGSTDTQYF.